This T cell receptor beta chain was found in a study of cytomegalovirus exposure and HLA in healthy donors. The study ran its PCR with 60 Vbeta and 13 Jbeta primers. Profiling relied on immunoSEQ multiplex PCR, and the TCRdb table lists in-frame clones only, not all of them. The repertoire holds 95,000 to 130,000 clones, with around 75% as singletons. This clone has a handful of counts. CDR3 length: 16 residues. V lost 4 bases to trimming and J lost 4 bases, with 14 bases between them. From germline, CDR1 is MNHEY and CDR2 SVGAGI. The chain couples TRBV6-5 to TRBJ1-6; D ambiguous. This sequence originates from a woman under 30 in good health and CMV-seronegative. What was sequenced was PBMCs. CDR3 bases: TGTGCCAGCAGTTCCCCCGGGAGCGGGTATAATTCACCCCTCCACTTT. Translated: CASSSPGSGYNSPLHF.